This T cell receptor beta chain appears in the sequencing data of a study of blood T cell repertoires in COVID-19. Study details: Spain, Italy and the United States supplied samples that represented acute and convalescent COVID-19. Sources were T cells, B-cell-depleted T cells, or PBMCs; the material itself was cDNA or gDNA.

In the authors' methods: Nucleated cell counts were estimated from reference gene primer amplification. Some clones are missing from TCRdb's copy, which holds only in-frame ones; the method was immunoSEQ multiplex PCR. V and J calls and clone size are as listed in that table; D and trimming were resolved from the DNA. The sample holds over 20,000 clones, 85% to 90% seen once. V shed 4 bases, J shed 4 bases, and the junction held 13 bases outside the gene matches. The CDR3 contains 17 residues. Germline loops: CDR1 SGHRS, CDR2 YFSETQ. This clonotype was obtained from a man in his forties or fifties with active COVID-19. The genes are TRBV5-1 and TRBJ2-3; 9 positions match TRBD1. Sequencing was done on a sample of peripheral blood. CDR3 nucleotides: TGCGCCAGCAGCCGTCTCGGGACAGGGAGTTGGGCAGATACGCAGTATTTT. Its translation is CASSRLGTGSWADTQYF.